A single T cell receptor (beta chain) is shown here with its context. Its target is not known. The sample originates from a study of T cell responses to AZD1222 COVID-19 vaccine. Clones were sequenced by immunoSEQ multiplex PCR, and TCRdb holds only the in-frame ones, with some missing. The sample yields about 100,000 clones, about 91% seen once. Whole-study results and caveats: Among the donors, most were white British and more were female, and clonal diversity was possibly underestimated. Variant regions that are unmutated are reportedly the target of nearly half of spike-specific TCRs. Baseline serology detected seropositivity in only 5 or 6 AZD1222 recipients.

The germline V gene encodes CDR1 KGHSH and CDR2 LQKENI. The CDR3 has 14 residues. With 3 bases removed from V and 0 bases from J, the gap between germline ends came to 8 bases. Specimen: peripheral blood, collected on day 0 of AZD1222 vaccination. V and J are TRBV18 and TRBJ1-1; D possibly corresponds to TRBD1 (6 bases). This TCR derives from an adult in good health. The CDR3 DNA sequence: TGTGCCAGCTCACCGCAGGGGTTGAACACTGAAGCTTTCTTT. Translated: CASSPQGLNTEAFF. Complete variable domain (other parts from reference TRBV18 and TRBJ1-1): NAGVMQNPRHLVRRRGQEARLRCSPMKGHSHVYWYRQLPEEGLKFMVYLQKENIIDESGMPKERFSAEFPKEGPSILRIQQVVRGDSAAYFCASSPQGLNTEAFFGQGTRLTVV.